What follows describes a single T cell receptor (beta chain). This specimen belongs to a study of blood T cell repertoires in COVID-19. At the level of the study: Some COVID-19 samples were acute and others convalescent; all came from the United States, Italy and Spain. T cells, B-cell-depleted T cells, or PBMCs supplied cDNA or gDNA.

The V segment lost 4 bases and the J segment 4 bases; nucleotides outside the gene matches: 16. Germline V gene data show CDR1 as MDHEN and CDR2 as SYDVKM. This CDR3 contains 17 residues. Per the original data handling: Amplification with reference gene primers provided the estimates of nucleated cell counts. Some clones are missing from TCRdb's copy, which holds only in-frame ones; the method was immunoSEQ multiplex PCR. D and trimming were read from the DNA, whereas the V and J calls and clone size are those reported in that table. The sample includes more than 95,000 clones, around four fifths seen only once; the top ten take under 3%.

The receptor was isolated from a man aged 25 to 45 with acute or convalescent COVID-19. The chain uses TRBV28 and TRBJ2-7; the match to TRBD1 covers 7 bases. The sample comprised peripheral blood. CDR3: CASSSHSTGANSYEQYV. The CDR3 bases are TGTGCCAGCAGTTCCCACTCCACAGGGGCAAACTCTTACGAGCAGTACGTC.